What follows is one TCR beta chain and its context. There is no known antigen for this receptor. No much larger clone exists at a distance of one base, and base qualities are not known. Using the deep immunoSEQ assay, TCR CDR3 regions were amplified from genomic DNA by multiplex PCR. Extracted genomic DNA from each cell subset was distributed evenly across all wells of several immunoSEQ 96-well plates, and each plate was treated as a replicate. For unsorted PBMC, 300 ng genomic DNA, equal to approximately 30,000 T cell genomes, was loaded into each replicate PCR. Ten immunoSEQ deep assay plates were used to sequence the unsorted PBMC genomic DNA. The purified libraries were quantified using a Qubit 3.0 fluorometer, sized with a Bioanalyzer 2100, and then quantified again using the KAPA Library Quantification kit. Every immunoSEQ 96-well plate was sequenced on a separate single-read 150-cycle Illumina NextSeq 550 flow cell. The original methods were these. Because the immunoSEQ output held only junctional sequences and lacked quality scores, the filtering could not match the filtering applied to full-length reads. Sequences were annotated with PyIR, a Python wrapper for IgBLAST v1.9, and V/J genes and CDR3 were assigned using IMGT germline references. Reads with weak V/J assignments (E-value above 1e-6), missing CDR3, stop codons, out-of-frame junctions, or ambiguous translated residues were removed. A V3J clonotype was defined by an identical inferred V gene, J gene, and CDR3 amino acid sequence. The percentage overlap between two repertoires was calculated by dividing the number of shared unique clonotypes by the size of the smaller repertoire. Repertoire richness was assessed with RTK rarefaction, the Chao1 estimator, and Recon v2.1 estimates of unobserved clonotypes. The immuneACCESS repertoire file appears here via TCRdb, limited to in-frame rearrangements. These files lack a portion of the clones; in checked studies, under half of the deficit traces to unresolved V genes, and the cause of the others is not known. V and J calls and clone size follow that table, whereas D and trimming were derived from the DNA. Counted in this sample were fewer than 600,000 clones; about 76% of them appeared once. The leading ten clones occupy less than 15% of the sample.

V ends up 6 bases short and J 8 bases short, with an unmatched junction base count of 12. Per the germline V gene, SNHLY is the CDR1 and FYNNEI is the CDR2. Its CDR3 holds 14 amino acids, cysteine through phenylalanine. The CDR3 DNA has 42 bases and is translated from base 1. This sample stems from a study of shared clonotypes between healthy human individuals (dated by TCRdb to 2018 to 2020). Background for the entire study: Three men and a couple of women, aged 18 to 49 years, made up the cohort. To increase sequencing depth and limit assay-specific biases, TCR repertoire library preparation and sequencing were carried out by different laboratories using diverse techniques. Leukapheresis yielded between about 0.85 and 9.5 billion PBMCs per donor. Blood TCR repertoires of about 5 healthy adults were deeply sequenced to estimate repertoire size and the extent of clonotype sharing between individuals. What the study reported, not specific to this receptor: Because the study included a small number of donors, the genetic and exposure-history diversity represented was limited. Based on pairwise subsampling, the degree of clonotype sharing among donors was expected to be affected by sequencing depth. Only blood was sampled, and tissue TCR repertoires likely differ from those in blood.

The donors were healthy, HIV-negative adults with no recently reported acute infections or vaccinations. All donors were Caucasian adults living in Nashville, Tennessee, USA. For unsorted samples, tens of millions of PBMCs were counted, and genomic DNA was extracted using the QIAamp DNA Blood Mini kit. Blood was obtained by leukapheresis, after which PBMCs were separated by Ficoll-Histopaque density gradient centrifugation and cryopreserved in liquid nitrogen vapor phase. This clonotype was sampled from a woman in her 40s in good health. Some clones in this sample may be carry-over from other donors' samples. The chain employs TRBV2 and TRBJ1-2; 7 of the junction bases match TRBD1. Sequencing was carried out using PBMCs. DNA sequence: TGTGCCAGCAGCCACCTCGACAGGGAGGCGGGCTACACCTTC. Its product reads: CASSHLDREAGYTF.